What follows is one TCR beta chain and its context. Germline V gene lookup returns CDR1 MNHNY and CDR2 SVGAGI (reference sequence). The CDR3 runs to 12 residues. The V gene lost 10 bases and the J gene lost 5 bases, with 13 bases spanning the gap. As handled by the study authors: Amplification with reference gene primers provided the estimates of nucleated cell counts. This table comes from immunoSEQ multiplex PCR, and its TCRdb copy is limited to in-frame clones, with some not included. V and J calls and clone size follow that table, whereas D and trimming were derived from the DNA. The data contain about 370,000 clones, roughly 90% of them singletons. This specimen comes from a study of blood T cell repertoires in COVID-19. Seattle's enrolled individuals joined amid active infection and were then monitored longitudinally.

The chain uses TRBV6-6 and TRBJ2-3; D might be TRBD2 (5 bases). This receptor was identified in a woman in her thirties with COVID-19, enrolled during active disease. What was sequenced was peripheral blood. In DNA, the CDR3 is TGTGCCATCGCCCTCGGGGTAGATACGCAGTATTTT. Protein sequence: CAIALGVDTQYF.